A selection of T cell receptor beta chains follows, all from one sample in a study of response to subunit inactivated influenza vaccine. One entry per CDR3 protein results from TCRdb running MiXCR on the RT-PCR reads. Found here are about 480,000 distinct CDR3 sequences, roughly 25% of them singletons; the top ten hold 1.5% to 2%. This material consisted of CD4+ T cells sorted from PBMCs, taken about 5 days after vaccination. These receptor sequences come from a man in his forties or fifties who received an inactivated influenza vaccine. Both conserved end residues are part of each CDR3. Fields, in order: D gene, V gene, CDR3 protein. A D gene is named only where the DNA matches it firmly.

TRBD1 TRBV18 CASSLDRVNTGELFF
. TRBV4-1 CASSQDLLSAYGNTIYF
. TRBV19 CASSIQQTNTGELFF
TRBD2 TRBV4-2 CASSQGAGDTDTQYF
. TRBV12-3/TRBV12-4 CASSPARSNQPQHF
TRBD1 TRBV20-1 CSARDLKQGSVTEAFF
TRBD1 TRBV7-9 CASSLLGTGQDEQYF
. TRBV4-3 CASSQTGYQETQYF
TRBD2 TRBV29-1 CSVSGLAGGRGNEQFF
. TRBV6-5 CASSSSRGFGGNYGYTF
TRBD2 TRBV4-1 CASSPGLAGGRSTDTQYF
TRBD2 TRBV15 CATSREVTSGGEFF
TRBD1 TRBV24-1 CATSLGQGVETQYF
. TRBV7-2 CASTRTIDTDTQYF
. TRBV4-3 CASSQVLSANTGELFF
. TRBV7-8 CASSLHQSYEQYF
. TRBV20-1 CSARGGWGTDTQYF